The 14 T cell receptor beta chains below all came from one sample that was sequenced in a study of blood T cell repertoires in COVID-19. Sequencing was performed with immunoSEQ multiplex PCR; in TCRdb, only in-frame clones are kept and a portion is missing. The sample consists of a few hundred thousand clones, 87% of them appearing once. Material: PBMCs or T cells enriched from blood (not recorded which). Source of these receptors: a woman aged 25 to 45 who had recovered from COVID-19.

This sequence joins TRBV5-1 and TRBJ1-6; possibly TRBD1 for D (6 bases). The CDR3 spans 16 residues. Germline CDR1 is SGHRS and CDR2 is YFSETQ. Trimming took off 4 bases at V and 0 bases at J, with 11 bases between the two ends. The CDR3 protein is CASSAGGGSYNSPLHF. As DNA, the CDR3 is TGCGCCAGCAGCGCGGGAGGGGGCTCCTATAATTCACCCCTCCACTTT. Drawing the rest from reference TRBV5-1 and TRBJ1-6, the complete variable domain is KAGVTQTPRYLIKTRGQQVTLSCSPISGHRSVSWYQQTPGQGLQFLFEYFSETQRNKGNFPGRFSGRQFSNSRSEMNVSTLELGDSALYLCASSAGGGSYNSPLHFGNGTRLTVT.

The V gene is TRBV19, the J gene TRBJ2-2, with 7 positions matching TRBD1. Trimming took 11 bases from V and 1 from J; bases not matched to a gene: 7. Germline CDR1 LNHDA, CDR2 SQIVND (reference sequence). The CDR3 covers 14 residues. CDR3 nucleotides: TGTGCCGCCCGACAGGGCCTGAACACCGGGGAGCTGTTTTTT. Amino acid sequence: CAARQGLNTGELFF.

The J gene is TRBJ1-6, the V gene TRBV6-2 or TRBV6-3, with 8 nucleotides matching TRBD1. There are 13 residues in the CDR3. The germline V gene has CDR1 MNHEY and CDR2 SVGEGT. V dropped 5 bases and J dropped 8; count of bases not matched to a gene: 2. CDR3 DNA: TGTGCCAGCAGTGGGGGACAGGATTCACCCCTCCACTTT. It is translated as CASSGGQDSPLHF.

In its sample, this clone was seen a few times. This chain connects TRBV5-8 to TRBJ1-1; 9 bases line up with TRBD1. The V gene's germline CDR1 is SGHTS and CDR2 YDEGEE. V was clipped by 8 bases and J by 5 bases; unmatched bases: 7. The CDR3 runs 13 residues. CDR3 region: CASKRTGVTEAFF. CDR3 sequence (DNA): TGTGCCAGTAAACGGACAGGGGTGACTGAAGCTTTCTTT.

This clone was observed once. The chain has TRBV12-5 and TRBJ2-7, with D possibly TRBD1 on 5 matching bases. Trimming stripped 6 bases from V and 2 bases from J, with 11 bases between. This CDR3 is 13 amino acids long. Looked up from germline, CDR1 is LGHNT and CDR2 is FRNRAP. The chain's CDR3 is CASGFETAYEQYF. For the CDR3, the DNA is TGTGCTAGTGGCTTTGAGACAGCCTACGAGCAGTACTTC.

The chain couples TRBV30 to TRBJ2-7, with 10 bases identical to TRBD2. This CDR3 is built from 16 residues. V trimming: 5 bases; J trimming: 1 base; junction bases outside the gene matches: 11. Germline CDR1 and CDR2: GTSNPN and SVGIG (reference sequence). CDR3 in DNA: TGTGCCTGGGGTCAACCTACTAGCGGGGTATCCTACGAGCAGTACTTC. Amino acid sequence: CAWGQPTSGVSYEQYF.

The genes are TRBV5-1 and TRBJ2-2; TRBD2 aligns across 8 bases. Losses at the gene ends were 1 base for V and 4 bases for J; bases not matched to a gene: 0. The germline gives CDR1 SGHRS, CDR2 YFSETQ. The CDR3 contains 14 residues. CDR3 in amino acids: CASSLSGGTGELFF. CDR3 sequence (DNA): TGCGCCAGCAGCTTGAGCGGGGGCACCGGGGAGCTGTTTTTT.

The V and J genes are TRBV5-1 and TRBJ2-1; D is possibly TRBD2 (5 bases). Trimming cost V 7 bases and J 4 bases, with 12 bases left between them. The CDR3 consists of 13 residues. Germline assignment: CDR1 SGHRS and CDR2 YFSETQ. CDR3 sequence (DNA): TGCGCCAGCTCTACTTCGGGGTACAATGAGCAGTTCTTC. Translated: CASSTSGYNEQFF.

The gene calls are TRBV19 and TRBJ2-2; D possibly corresponds to TRBD1 (5 bases). The CDR3 loop spans 13 amino acids. The V gene lost 4 bases and the J gene lost 7 bases, with 10 bases spanning the gap. The V gene's germline CDR1 is LNHDA and CDR2 SQIVND (reference sequence). CDR3 sequence (DNA): TGTGCCAGTAGTAAGCAGGGTGGCGGGGAGCTGTTTTTT. Translating it yields CASSKQGGGELFF.

V usage is TRBV28 and J usage is TRBJ1-5, with 9 nucleotides matching TRBD1. The CDR3 loop spans 12 amino acids. CDR1 and CDR2 from the germline V gene are MDHEN and SYDVKM. The CDR3 region is CVVDRGNQPQHF. In DNA form, the CDR3 reads TGTGTAGTGGACAGGGGAAATCAGCCCCAGCATTTT.

The rearrangement uses TRBV18 and TRBJ2-1; D is uncertain. The CDR3 is 14 residues long. Deletions cut 7 bases from V and 6 bases from J, with 16 bases between. The V gene's germline CDR1 is KGHSH and CDR2 LQKENI. The CDR3 loop reads CASFIAPSSNEQFF. The CDR3 nucleotides read TGTGCCAGCTTTATAGCCCCCTCTTCCAATGAGCAGTTCTTC.

Here the CDR3 DNA reads TGTGCCAGCAGCTTGGTGTGGACAGGGAACGGCATTCAGTACTTC. Its protein is CASSLVWTGNGIQYF. The chain combines TRBV5-5 with TRBJ2-4; 8 positions agree with TRBD1. Losses at the gene ends were 0 bases for V and 9 bases for J; bases not matched to a gene: 8. CDR3 length equals 15 residues. CDR1 and CDR2 from the germline V gene are SGHKS and YYEKEE (reference sequence).

CDR3 sequence: CASSRGTASSGNTIYF. The CDR3 DNA is TGTGCCAGCAGTAGAGGGACAGCCTCCTCTGGAAACACCATATATTTT. The V gene is TRBV28, the J gene TRBJ1-3; 7 bases are a match to TRBD1. Unmatched junction bases numbered 7, after V lost 5 bases and J lost 0 bases. CDR1 MDHEN and CDR2 SYDVKM come from the germline V gene. This CDR3 has 16 amino acids.

This chain connects TRBV2 to TRBJ2-7, with a weak D call TRBD1 (6 bases). The CDR3 has 16 amino acids. The germline V gene has CDR1 SNHLY and CDR2 FYNNEI. V was pared by 1 base and J by 4 bases, with 17 bases between. In DNA, the CDR3 is TGTGCCAGCAGTGAAGGGCGGCAGGGGAAGGGGTACGAGCAGTACTTC. Protein sequence: CASSEGRQGKGYEQYF.